This is a list of T cell receptor beta chains from one sample in a study of CD8+ T cells in alopecia areata. Sequenced by immunoSEQ multiplex PCR; TCRdb stores in-frame clones only, minus some. The repertoire holds about 200,000 clones, with about three fifths as singletons. The sequencing here drew on CD4+ T cells sorted from blood, taken at week 0. Source of these receptors: a human donor with alopecia areata. The CDR3 runs from the conserved cysteine through the conserved F or W. Each record gives: D gene, clone size, J gene, V gene, CDR3 DNA, CDR3 protein. D genes are given only for firm matches. Expanded clones get a size class; other rows say once, few or many, or leave the size out.

>NA|NA|TRBJ2-5|TRBV4-1
TGCGCCAGCAGCCAAGATAAGACCCAGTACTTC
CASSQDKTQYF
>NA|NA|TRBJ2-1|TRBV7-3
TGTGCCAGCAGCTTAGACAGTCTAAAAAGTGAGCAGTTCTTC
CASSLDSLKSEQFF
>NA|NA|TRBJ1-1|TRBV4-2
TGTGCCAGCAGCCAAGATCGGGCCCTTGAAGCTTTCTTT
CASSQDRALEAFF
>NA|NA|TRBJ1-3|TRBV18
TGTGCCAGCTCACCGGATAGGGGACCTGGAAACACCATATATTTT
CASSPDRGPGNTIYF
>NA|NA|TRBJ1-1|TRBV20-1
TGCAGTACTACTATGAACACTGAAGCTTTCTTT
CSTTMNTEAFF
>TRBD1|NA|TRBJ2-6|TRBV9
TGTGCCAGCAGCGGCAGGGGGCTGCAGTCCTCTGGGGCCAACGTCCTGACTTTC
CASSGRGLQSSGANVLTF
>TRBD1|NA|TRBJ2-3|TRBV29-1
TGCAGCGACAGGGGCGCGAGCACAGATACGCAGTATTTT
CSDRGASTDTQYF
>NA|NA|TRBJ2-4|TRBV18
TGTGCCAGCTCACCGCGCGACGGGGACATTCAGTACTTC
CASSPRDGDIQYF
>NA|few|TRBJ1-2|TRBV29-1
TGCAGCGTTGACCTACCGGGGGGTGGCTACACCTTC
CSVDLPGGGYTF
>TRBD2|NA|TRBJ2-1|TRBV5-1
TGCGCCAGCAGCTTGGTGGTTAGCGGGCTTGAGCAGTTCTTC
CASSLVVSGLEQFF
>TRBD1|few|TRBJ1-2|TRBV25-1
TGTGCCAGCAGGCAGGGGGGGGGCCTGCGCTACACCTTC
CASRQGGGLRYTF
>TRBD2|NA|TRBJ2-7|TRBV30
TGTGCCTGGAAGCGGGAGACCTACGAGCAGTACTTC
CAWKRETYEQYF
>TRBD1|NA|TRBJ1-6|TRBV5-4
TGTGCCAGCAGCTCGCCGCTGGACAGGGGAACCCTTTATAATTCACCCCTCCACTTT
CASSSPLDRGTLYNSPLHF
>TRBD2|NA|TRBJ2-3|TRBV9
TGTGCCAGCAGCGTAGGAAGACTAGCGGGTTCATCTAGCACAGATACGCAGTATTTT
CASSVGRLAGSSSTDTQYF
>NA|NA|TRBJ2-2|TRBV7-6
TGTGCCAGCAGCCCTCAGACCATCGGGGAGCTGTTTTTT
CASSPQTIGELFF
>NA|once|TRBJ1-5|TRBV11-2
TGTGCCAGCAGCTTAGATGGGGCTAGCAATCAGCCCCAGCATTTT
CASSLDGASNQPQHF
>NA|few|TRBJ2-6|TRBV5-1
TGCGCCAGCAGCGCCTACAGGGTTGGGGCCAACGTCCTGACTTTC
CASSAYRVGANVLTF
>NA|few|TRBJ1-2|TRBV29-1
TGCAGCGTTTTAGAGGGGACGTCGCCGGGCTACACCTTC
CSVLEGTSPGYTF
>TRBD1|few|TRBJ2-7|TRBV30
TGTGCCTGGAGTGTTGGGACAGGAGTTTACGAGCAGTACTTC
CAWSVGTGVYEQYF
>NA|NA|TRBJ2-1|TRBV11-2
TGTGCCAGCAGCTTAACCGGGGGGCGGAATGAGCAGTTCTTC
CASSLTGGRNEQFF
>NA|NA|TRBJ2-2|TRBV11-2
TGTGCCAGCAGCTTACTGAGGGGGAGGAGTACCGGGGAGCTGTTTTTT
CASSLLRGRSTGELFF
>TRBD1|few|TRBJ2-1|TRBV5-4
TGTGCCAGCAGCCCGGGGACAGGGGTGCAGTTCTTC
CASSPGTGVQFF
>NA|once|TRBJ2-2|TRBV4-2
TGTGCCAGCAGCCAAGTCACCAACACCGGGGAGCTGTTTTTT
CASSQVTNTGELFF
>TRBD2|NA|TRBJ2-1|TRBV9
TGTGCCAGCAGCGCTTCCGGGACTAGCCTAATTGTTAGCTCCTACAATGAGCAGTTCTTC
CASSASGTSLIVSSYNEQFF